This T cell receptor beta chain was sequenced for a study of shared clonotypes between healthy human individuals. As for the study in general: Per donor, three plates held CD4 naive cells, three held CD4 memory, two held CD8 naive and one held CD8 memory.

The germline gives CDR1 SGDLS, CDR2 YYNGEE. Trimming took off 6 bases at V and 8 bases at J, with 20 bases between the two ends. The CDR3 consists of 14 residues. The assay was immunoSEQ multiplex PCR, and TCRdb's table has in-frame clones only and misses some. Among hundreds of thousands of clones listed, about two thirds were seen once. The V call is TRBV9, the J call TRBJ1-2; no clear D gene. This TCR came from a woman in her thirties in good health. Source material: memory CD4+ T cells sorted from blood. Subset: CD45RA-negative fraction. The CDR3 loop is CASTSLLGIRGYTF. The CDR3 DNA follows: TGTGCCAGCACCTCGTTGTTAGGGATTAGAGGCTACACCTTC.